These T cell receptor beta chains were read from a single sample in a study of T-cell memory formation after mild COVID-19. TCRdb used MiXCR to reprocess the 5' RACE reads, holding one entry per CDR3 protein. The table has about 350,000 distinct CDR3 sequences, around 27% seen once. Specimen: PBMCs or a T cell subset sorted from them (not recorded which). Receptors originate from an adult woman who had mild COVID-19 (a few samples of this study predate the infection). Cell type and time point are not known. Both conserved end residues are part of each CDR3. D genes are given only for firm matches. Only part of the rows carry a size: once, few, many, or a class if the clone is expanded.

V,J,size,D,CDR3,DNA
TRBV20-1,TRBJ2-3,.,TRBD2,CSARGTSGGSATDTQYF,TGCAGTGCCCGGGGGACTAGCGGGGGGTCGGCCACAGATACGCAGTATTTT
TRBV7-3,TRBJ2-5,.,.,CASSFEASETQYF,TGTGCCAGCAGCTTCGAAGCGTCTGAGACCCAGTACTTC
TRBV12-3/TRBV12-4,TRBJ1-2,.,.,CASSSGFRYTF,TGTGCCAGCAGCTCGGGTTTCCGCTACACCTTC
TRBV5-1,TRBJ1-1,.,TRBD1,CASSSRGLEAFF,TGCGCCAGCAGCTCGAGGGGGCTTGAAGCTTTCTTT
TRBV7-9,TRBJ1-5,.,.,CASSFGGVHQPQHF,TGTGCCAGCAGCTTCGGGGGGGTGCATCAGCCCCAGCATTTT
TRBV29-1,TRBJ2-5,few,.,CSVLMGETQYF,TGCAGCGTGTTGATGGGGGAGACCCAGTACTTC
TRBV12-3/TRBV12-4,TRBJ2-5,few,TRBD2,CASSRTSGGAWETQYF,TGTGCCAGCAGCCGGACTAGCGGGGGGGCCTGGGAGACCCAGTACTTC
TRBV20-1,TRBJ2-4,.,TRBD1,CSAADRGEAKNIQYF,TGCAGTGCTGCCGACAGGGGCGAAGCCAAAAACATTCAGTACTTC
TRBV12-3/TRBV12-4,TRBJ2-2,.,.,CASRLSAGELFF,TGTGCCAGCCGCCTCAGTGCCGGGGAGCTGTTTTTT
TRBV6-2/TRBV6-3,TRBJ2-2,.,.,CASSMGRSGELFF,TGTGCCAGCAGTATGGGGCGGAGCGGGGAGCTGTTTTTT
TRBV6-5,TRBJ1-6,.,.,CASSSVRGSYNSPLHF,TGTGCCAGCAGTTCCGTAAGGGGCTCCTATAATTCACCCCTCCACTTT
TRBV18,TRBJ2-6,many,TRBD1,CASSLKTGGSSGANVLTF,TGTGCCAGCTCACTTAAGACAGGGGGAAGCTCTGGGGCCAACGTCCTGACTTTC
TRBV29-1,TRBJ2-1,.,TRBD2,CSVDGRAYNEQFF,TGCAGCGTTGACGGGAGGGCCTACAATGAGCAGTTCTTC
TRBV19,TRBJ2-2,.,.,CASSDRAGPNTGELFF,TGTGCCAGTAGTGATCGGGCGGGACCGAACACCGGGGAGCTGTTTTTT
TRBV4-2,TRBJ2-7,.,.,CASSQDPYEQYF,TGTGCCAGCAGCCAAGACCCCTACGAGCAGTACTTC
TRBV27,TRBJ2-4,many,.,CATRDYSGLTKNIQYF,TGTGCCACCAGAGATTATTCTGGTTTGACCAAAAACATTCAGTACTTC
TRBV6-5,TRBJ1-2,.,.,CASRSRDKGYGYTF,TGTGCCAGCAGGAGCCGGGACAAGGGCTATGGCTACACCTTC
TRBV4-1,TRBJ2-7,.,TRBD2,CASSQASAGEYEQYF,TGCGCCAGCAGCCAAGCCTCCGCGGGGGAGTACGAGCAGTACTTC
TRBV7-9,TRBJ2-1,.,TRBD2,CASSPPYLAVQPRSYNEQFF,TGTGCCAGCAGCCCACCGTATCTAGCGGTGCAACCCCGTAGTTACAATGAGCAGTTCTTC
TRBV12-3/TRBV12-4,TRBJ2-5,few,TRBD2,CASRLAGGKETQYF,TGTGCCAGCAGGCTAGCGGGAGGGAAGGAGACCCAGTACTTC
TRBV7-2,TRBJ2-1,.,.,CASSFGGWDEQFF,TGTGCCAGCAGCTTCGGCGGGTGGGATGAGCAGTTCTTC
TRBV7-8,TRBJ2-5,.,.,CASTRRVAEMPYQETQYF,TGTGCCAGCACTCGGAGAGTAGCGGAAATGCCATATCAAGAGACCCAGTACTTC
TRBV14,TRBJ2-7,.,TRBD2,CASSPLRTSGTYEQYF,TGTGCCAGCAGTCCCCTTAGGACTAGCGGAACCTACGAGCAGTACTTC
TRBV3-1,TRBJ1-4,once,.,CASSQVLEKLFF,TGTGCCAGCAGCCAAGTTTTGGAAAAACTGTTTTTT
TRBV29-1,TRBJ2-3,.,TRBD2,CSAPFGGGLADTQYF,TGCAGCGCCCCTTTTGGGGGGGGACTCGCAGATACGCAGTATTTT
TRBV7-2,TRBJ2-1,few,TRBD1,CASSLMQGDSYNEQFF,TGTGCCAGCAGCTTAATGCAGGGGGACTCCTACAATGAGCAGTTCTTC
TRBV24-1,TRBJ2-3,few,.,CATSDPGTRGTDTQYF,TGTGCCACCAGTGACCCTGGGACGAGAGGGACAGATACGCAGTATTTT
TRBV20-1,TRBJ1-2,.,.,CSATPLSGYTF,TGCAGTGCTACACCCCTAAGCGGCTACACCTTC
TRBV4-3,TRBJ1-5,many,.,CASSQDWQGGQPQHF,TGCGCCAGCAGCCAAGATTGGCAGGGAGGTCAGCCCCAGCATTTT
TRBV10-3,TRBJ2-1,few,TRBD2,CAISGQAGESLFF,TGTGCCATCAGTGGACAAGCGGGAGAAAGTCTGTTCTTC
TRBV7-3,TRBJ1-2,many,TRBD1,CASSGQVDYGYTF,TGTGCCAGCAGCGGACAGGTGGACTATGGCTACACCTTC
TRBV4-2,TRBJ1-2,.,.,CASSQDQRDTINYGYTF,TGTGCCAGCAGCCAGGATCAACGGGACACCATTAACTATGGCTACACCTTC
TRBV10-3,TRBJ2-3,.,.,CAISESAGALRTDTQYF,TGTGCCATCAGTGAGTCGGCAGGGGCCCTGAGAACAGATACGCAGTATTTT
TRBV6-5,TRBJ2-5,.,.,CASSYGGAAETQYF,TGTGCCAGCAGTTATGGAGGGGCAGCGGAGACCCAGTACTTC
TRBV6-2/TRBV6-3,TRBJ2-7,.,.,CASSELEAAYEQYF,TGTGCCAGCAGTGAACTAGAAGCAGCCTACGAGCAGTACTTC
TRBV21-1,TRBJ2-5,.,.,CASSPCLGDFGQETQYF,TGTGCCAGCAGCCCCTGTCTGGGGGACTTTGGCCAAGAGACCCAGTACTTC
TRBV9,TRBJ2-1,few,TRBD2,CASSASGMGYNEQFF,TGTGCCAGCAGCGCTAGCGGGATGGGCTACAATGAGCAGTTCTTC